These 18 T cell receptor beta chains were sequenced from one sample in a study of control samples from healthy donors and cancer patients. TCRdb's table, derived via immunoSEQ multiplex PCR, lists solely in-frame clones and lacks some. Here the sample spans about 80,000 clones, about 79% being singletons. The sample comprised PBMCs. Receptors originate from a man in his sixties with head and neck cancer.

CDR3 DNA: TGTGCCAGTAGTATCCGGGCCCACAATGAGCAGTTCTTC. It encodes CASSIRAHNEQFF. This sequence joins TRBV19 and TRBJ2-1; D gene unclear. Trimming stripped 3 bases from V and 5 bases from J, with 8 bases between. The CDR3 sequence is 13 residues long. The germline gives CDR1 LNHDA, CDR2 SQIVND (reference sequence).

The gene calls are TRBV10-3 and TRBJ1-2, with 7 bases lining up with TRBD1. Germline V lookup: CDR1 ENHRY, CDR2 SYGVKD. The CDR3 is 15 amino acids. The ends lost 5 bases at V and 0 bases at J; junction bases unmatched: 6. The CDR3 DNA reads TGTGCCATCAGTCGGCAGGGGGAACCTAACTATGGCTACACCTTC. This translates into CAISRQGEPNYGYTF.

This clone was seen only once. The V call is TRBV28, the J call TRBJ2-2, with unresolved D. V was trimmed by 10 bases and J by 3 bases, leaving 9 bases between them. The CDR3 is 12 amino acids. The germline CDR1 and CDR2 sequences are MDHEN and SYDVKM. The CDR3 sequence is CATSRDTGELFF. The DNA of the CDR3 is TGTGCCACCTCTCGAGACACCGGGGAGCTGTTTTTT.

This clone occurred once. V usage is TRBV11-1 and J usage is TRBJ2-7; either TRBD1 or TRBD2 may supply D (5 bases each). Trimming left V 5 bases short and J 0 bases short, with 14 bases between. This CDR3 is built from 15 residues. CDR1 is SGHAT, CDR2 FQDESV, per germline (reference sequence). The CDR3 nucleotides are TGTGCCAGCAGCCCGCCAGGGACCCTCTCCTACGAGCAGTACTTC. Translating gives CASSPPGTLSYEQYF. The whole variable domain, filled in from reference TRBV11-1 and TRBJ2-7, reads EAEVAQSPRYKITEKSQAVAFWCDPISGHATLYWYRQILGQGPELLVQFQDESVVDDSQLPKDRFSAERLKGVDSTLKIQPAELGDSAMYLCASSPPGTLSYEQYFGPGTRLTVT.

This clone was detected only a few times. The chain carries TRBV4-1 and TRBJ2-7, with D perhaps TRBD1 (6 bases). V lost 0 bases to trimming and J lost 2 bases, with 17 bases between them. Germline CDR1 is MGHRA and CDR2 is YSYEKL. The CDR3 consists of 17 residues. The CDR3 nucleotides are TGCGCCAGCAGCCAAGACCGTGCAAGGGGGTCTACCTACGAGCAGTACTTC. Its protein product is CASSQDRARGSTYEQYF.

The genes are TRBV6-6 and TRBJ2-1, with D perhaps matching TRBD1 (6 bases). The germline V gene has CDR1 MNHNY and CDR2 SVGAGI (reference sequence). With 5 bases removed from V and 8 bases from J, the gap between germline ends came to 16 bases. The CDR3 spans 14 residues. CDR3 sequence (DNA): TGTGCCAGCAGTCCCCGGGACATTAGATATGAGCAGTTCTTC. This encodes CASSPRDIRYEQFF.

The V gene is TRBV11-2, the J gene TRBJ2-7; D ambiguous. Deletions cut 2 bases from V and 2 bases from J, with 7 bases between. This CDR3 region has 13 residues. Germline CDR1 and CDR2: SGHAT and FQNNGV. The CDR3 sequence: CASSLRPTYEQYF. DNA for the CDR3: TGTGCCAGCAGCTTACGACCTACCTACGAGCAGTACTTC.

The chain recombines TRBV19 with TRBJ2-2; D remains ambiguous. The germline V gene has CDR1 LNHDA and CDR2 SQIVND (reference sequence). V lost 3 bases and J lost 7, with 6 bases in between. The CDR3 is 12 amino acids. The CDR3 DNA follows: TGTGCCAGTAGTATGATACTCGGGGAGCTGTTTTTT. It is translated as CASSMILGELFF.

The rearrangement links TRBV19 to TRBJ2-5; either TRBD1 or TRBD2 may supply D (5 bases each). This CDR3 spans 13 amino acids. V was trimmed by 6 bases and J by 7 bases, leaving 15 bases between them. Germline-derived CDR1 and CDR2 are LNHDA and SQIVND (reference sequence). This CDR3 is CASRPGPEGTQYF. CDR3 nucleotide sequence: TGTGCCAGTAGGCCGGGGCCCGAGGGGACCCAGTACTTC.

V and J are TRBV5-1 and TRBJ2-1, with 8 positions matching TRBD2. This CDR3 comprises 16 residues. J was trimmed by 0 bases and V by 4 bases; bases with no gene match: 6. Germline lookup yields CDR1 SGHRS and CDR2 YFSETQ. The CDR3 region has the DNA TGCGCCAGCAGCACCACTAGCGGCGGCTCCTACAATGAGCAGTTCTTC. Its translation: CASSTTSGGSYNEQFF.

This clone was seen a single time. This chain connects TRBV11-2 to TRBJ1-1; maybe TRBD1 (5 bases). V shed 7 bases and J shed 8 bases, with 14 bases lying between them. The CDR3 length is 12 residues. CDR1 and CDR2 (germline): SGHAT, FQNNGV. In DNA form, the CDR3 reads TGTGCCAGCACCCTCGAGTGGGGCGAAGCTTTCTTT. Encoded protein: CASTLEWGEAFF.

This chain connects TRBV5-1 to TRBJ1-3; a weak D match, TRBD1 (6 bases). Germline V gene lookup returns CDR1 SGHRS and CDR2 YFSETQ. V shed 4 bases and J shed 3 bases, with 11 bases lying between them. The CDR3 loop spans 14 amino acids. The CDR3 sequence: CASSMTGVGNTIYF. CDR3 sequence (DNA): TGCGCCAGCAGCATGACAGGAGTTGGAAACACCATATATTTT.

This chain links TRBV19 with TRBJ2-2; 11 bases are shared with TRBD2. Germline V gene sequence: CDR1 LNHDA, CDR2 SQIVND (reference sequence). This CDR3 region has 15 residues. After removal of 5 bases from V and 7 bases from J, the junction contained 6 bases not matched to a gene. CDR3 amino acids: CASSALAGVVGELFF. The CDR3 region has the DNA TGTGCCAGTAGTGCACTAGCGGGAGTGGTCGGGGAGCTGTTTTTT. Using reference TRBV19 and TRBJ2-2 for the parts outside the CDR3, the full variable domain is DGGITQSPKYLFRKEGQNVTLSCEQNLNHDAMYWYRQDPGQGLRLIYYSQIVNDFQKGDIAEGYSVSREKKESFPLTVTSAQKNPTAFYLCASSALAGVVGELFFGEGSRLTVL.

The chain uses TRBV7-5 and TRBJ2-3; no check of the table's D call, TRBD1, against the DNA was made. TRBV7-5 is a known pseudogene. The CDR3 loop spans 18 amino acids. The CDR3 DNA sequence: TGTGCCAGAAGCCCGACTGGACAGGGGCGAACTAGCACAGATACGCAGTATTTT. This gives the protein CARSPTGQGRTSTDTQYF.

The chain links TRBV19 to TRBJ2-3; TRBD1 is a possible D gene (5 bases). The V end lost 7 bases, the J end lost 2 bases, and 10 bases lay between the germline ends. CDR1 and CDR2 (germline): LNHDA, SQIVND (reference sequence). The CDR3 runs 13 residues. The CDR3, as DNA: TGTGCCAGTAAGGCAGGGTACACAGATACGCAGTATTTT. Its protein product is CASKAGYTDTQYF.

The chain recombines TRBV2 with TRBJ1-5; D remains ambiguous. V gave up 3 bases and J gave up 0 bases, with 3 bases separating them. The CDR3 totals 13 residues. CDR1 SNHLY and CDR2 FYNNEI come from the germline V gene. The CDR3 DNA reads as TGTGCCAGCAGTGAGGGTAGCAATCAGCCCCAGCATTTT. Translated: CASSEGSNQPQHF.

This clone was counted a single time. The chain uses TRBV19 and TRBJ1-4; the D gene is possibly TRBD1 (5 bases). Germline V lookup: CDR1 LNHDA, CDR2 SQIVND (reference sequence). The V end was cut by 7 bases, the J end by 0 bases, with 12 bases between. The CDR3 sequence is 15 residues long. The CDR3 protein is CASKGAGPTNEKLFF. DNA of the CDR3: TGTGCCAGTAAGGGTGCGGGACCAACTAATGAAAAACTGTTTTTT.

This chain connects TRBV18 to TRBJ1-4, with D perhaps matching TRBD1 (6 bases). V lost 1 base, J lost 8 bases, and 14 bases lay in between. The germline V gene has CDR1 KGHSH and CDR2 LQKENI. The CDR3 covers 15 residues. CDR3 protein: CASSPQRGGEEKLFF. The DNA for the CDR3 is TGTGCCAGCTCACCACAGCGGGGGGGCGAAGAAAAACTGTTTTTT.